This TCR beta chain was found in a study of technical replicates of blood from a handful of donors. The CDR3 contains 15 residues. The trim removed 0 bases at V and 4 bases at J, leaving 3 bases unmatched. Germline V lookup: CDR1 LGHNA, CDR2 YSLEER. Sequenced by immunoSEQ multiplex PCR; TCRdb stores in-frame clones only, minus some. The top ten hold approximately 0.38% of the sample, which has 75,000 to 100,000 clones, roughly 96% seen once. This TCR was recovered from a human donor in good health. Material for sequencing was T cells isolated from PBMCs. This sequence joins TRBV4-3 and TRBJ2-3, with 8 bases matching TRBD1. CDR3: CASSQDRGPADTQYF. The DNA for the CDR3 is TGCGCCAGCAGCCAAGACAGGGGGCCAGCAGATACGCAGTATTTT.